The clone carrying this T cell receptor (beta chain) was seen just once. Libraries were prepared by immunoSEQ multiplex PCR; TCRdb keeps only in-frame clonotypes and omits some of them. The repertoire holds roughly 150,000 clones, with around four fifths as singletons. The J segment lost 0 bases and the V segment lost 6 bases, leaving 4 bases of the junction unmatched. CDR1 and CDR2 (germline): MDHEN, SYDVKM. This CDR3 region has 15 residues. The source of the sample is a study of cytomegalovirus exposure and HLA in healthy donors. The TCR sequence derives from a man aged 25 to 40 in good health and CMV-seropositive. The sample was PBMCs. V is TRBV28 and J is TRBJ2-2; 7 bases are a match to TRBD2. The CDR3 loop reads CASSEGTTNTGELFF. The CDR3 coding sequence is TGTGCCAGCAGCGAAGGGACTACGAACACCGGGGAGCTGTTTTTT. The full variable domain, with the rest looked up from reference TRBV28 and TRBJ2-2, is DVKVTQSSRYLVKRTGEKVFLECVQDMDHENMFWYRQDPGLGLRLIYFSYDVKMKEKGDIPEGYSVSREKKERFSLILESASTNQTSMYLCASSEGTTNTGELFFGEGSRLTVL.